Listed below are T cell receptor beta chains from one sample, sequenced in a study of blood T cell repertoires in COVID-19. Measured with immunoSEQ multiplex PCR; TCRdb has only the in-frame clones, and not every one. The sample consists of approximately 390,000 clones, about 90% of them appearing once. Input material: peripheral blood. All receptors come from a man between 18 and 35 years old with active or convalescent COVID-19. Both conserved end residues are part of each CDR3. The order of the fields is CDR3 protein, CDR3 DNA, V gene, J gene, clone size, D gene. The D gene is left open where the match is weak. The size of a clone is reported for some rows only, either as once, few or many, or as a class for expanded clones.

CDR3: CASRGLGPETQYF
DNA: TGTGCCAGCAGGGGTTTGGGGCCGGAGACCCAGTACTTC
V: TRBV11-2
J: TRBJ2-5
size: -
D: -

CDR3: CASSLKLGANYGYTF
DNA: TGTGCCAGCAGTCTAAAGCTCGGAGCTAACTATGGCTACACCTTC
V: TRBV27
J: TRBJ1-2
size: -
D: -

CDR3: CASRRQVNGYTF
DNA: TGTGCCAGCAGGCGACAGGTTAATGGCTACACCTTC
V: TRBV7-9
J: TRBJ1-2
size: -
D: -

CDR3: CASSLKSLQAILNQPQHF
DNA: TGTGCCAGCAGCCTCAAGAGTTTACAGGCTATCCTAAATCAGCCCCAGCATTTT
V: TRBV14
J: TRBJ1-5
size: -
D: -

CDR3: CASSPHQGATYEQYF
DNA: TGTGCCAGCTCACCACACCAGGGGGCGACCTACGAGCAGTACTTC
V: TRBV18
J: TRBJ2-7
size: -
D: TRBD1

CDR3: CASRLLETQYF
DNA: TGTGCCAGCAGACTGCTTGAGACCCAGTACTTC
V: TRBV7-2
J: TRBJ2-5
size: -
D: -

CDR3: CASSLAREGWREQYF
DNA: TGCGCCAGCAGCTTGGCCCGGGAAGGGTGGCGCGAGCAGTACTTC
V: TRBV5-1
J: TRBJ2-7
size: -
D: -

CDR3: CASSLQWSRAEQYF
DNA: TGTGCCAGCAGCTTGCAGTGGAGCAGGGCCGAGCAGTACTTC
V: TRBV7-9
J: TRBJ2-7
size: once
D: -

CDR3: CSVGTGSGANPQHF
DNA: TGCAGCGTTGGGACAGGATCGGGGGCTAATCCCCAGCATTTT
V: TRBV29-1
J: TRBJ1-5
size: once
D: TRBD1

CDR3: CASSTGVSNTGELFF
DNA: TGTGCCAGTAGTACCGGGGTTTCGAACACCGGGGAGCTGTTTTTT
V: TRBV19
J: TRBJ2-2
size: -
D: -

CDR3: CASSWGDTEAFF
DNA: TGCGCCAGCAGCTGGGGGGACACTGAAGCTTTCTTT
V: TRBV5-1
J: TRBJ1-1
size: -
D: -

CDR3: CAIRRGGQGSTEAFF
DNA: TGTGCCATCAGGAGGGGTGGACAGGGGAGCACTGAAGCTTTCTTT
V: TRBV10-3
J: TRBJ1-1
size: few
D: TRBD1

CDR3: CASSLDGATNTEAFF
DNA: TGTGCCAGCAGCTTAGACGGAGCGACGAACACTGAAGCTTTCTTT
V: TRBV11-3
J: TRBJ1-1
size: -
D: -

CDR3: CASSVVYGIGTEAFF
DNA: TGTGCCAGCAGCGTAGTCTACGGGATCGGCACTGAAGCTTTCTTT
V: TRBV9
J: TRBJ1-1
size: -
D: -

CDR3: CASSLGLTGAEAFF
DNA: TGTGCCAGCAGCCTGGGACTTACTGGGGCTGAAGCTTTCTTT
V: TRBV3-1/TRBV3-2
J: TRBJ1-1
size: -
D: -

CDR3: CASIDDSGSGNTIYF
DNA: TGTGCCAGTATCGACGACTCTGGCTCTGGAAACACCATATATTTT
V: TRBV19
J: TRBJ1-3
size: -
D: -

CDR3: CATRITGEETQYF
DNA: TGTGCCACCAGAATTACAGGGGAAGAGACCCAGTACTTC
V: TRBV15
J: TRBJ2-5
size: -
D: TRBD1

CDR3: CAGSGENTEAFF
DNA: TGTGCCGGCAGCGGAGAGAACACTGAAGCTTTCTTT
V: TRBV7-9
J: TRBJ1-1
size: -
D: -

CDR3: CASIILIQGSTGELFF
DNA: TGTGCCAGTATCATTCTAATACAGGGGTCCACCGGGGAGCTGTTTTTT
V: TRBV7-9
J: TRBJ2-2
size: -
D: TRBD1

CDR3: CASTEVGGTPEAFF
DNA: TGTGCCAGCACGGAGGTTGGAGGGACGCCTGAAGCTTTCTTT
V: TRBV2
J: TRBJ1-1
size: -
D: -

CDR3: CASSPTGSSTNEKLFF
DNA: TGTGCCAGCTCCCCGACTGGGTCTTCAACTAATGAAAAACTGTTTTTT
V: TRBV18
J: TRBJ1-4
size: -
D: -

CDR3: CASSLRQGPRYEQYF
DNA: TGTGCCAGCAGTCTCCGACAGGGGCCACGATACGAGCAGTACTTC
V: TRBV28
J: TRBJ2-7
size: -
D: TRBD1

CDR3: CASSYGQGVTYEQYF
DNA: TGTGCCAGCAGTTACGGGCAGGGGGTGACCTACGAGCAGTACTTC
V: TRBV6-5
J: TRBJ2-7
size: once
D: TRBD1

CDR3: CSVEGRSRRGAFF
DNA: TGCAGCGTTGAAGGTCGGTCTAGGCGAGGAGCTTTCTTT
V: TRBV29-1
J: TRBJ1-1
size: -
D: -

CDR3: CASMKSISYNEQFF
DNA: TGTGCCAGTATGAAGAGTATCTCCTACAATGAGCAGTTCTTC
V: TRBV19
J: TRBJ2-1
size: once
D: -

CDR3: CASSPGYSSSGELFF
DNA: TGTGCCAGCAGCCCAGGGTACAGTTCGTCCGGGGAGCTGTTTTTT
V: TRBV3-1/TRBV3-2
J: TRBJ2-2
size: -
D: -

CDR3: CASSLATGSSQHF
DNA: TGTGCCAGCAGCCTCGCCACAGGGAGTTCCCAGCATTTT
V: TRBV7-2
J: TRBJ1-5
size: -
D: -

CDR3: CASTSIGTDAGELFF
DNA: TGTGCCAGCACCTCAATAGGGACAGACGCCGGGGAGCTGTTTTTT
V: TRBV28
J: TRBJ2-2
size: -
D: TRBD1

CDR3: CASSFGPGLPKGEQFF
DNA: TGTGCCAGCAGTTTCGGACCCGGACTCCCGAAGGGTGAGCAGTTCTTC
V: TRBV28
J: TRBJ2-1
size: -
D: -

CDR3: CASSLGAGGPEQFF
DNA: TGTGCCAGCAGCTTAGGAGCGGGGGGGCCTGAGCAGTTCTTC
V: TRBV7-3
J: TRBJ2-1
size: -
D: TRBD2

CDR3: CASSRGIGAGPETQYF
DNA: TGTGCCAGCAGCCGTGGTATAGGAGCGGGTCCAGAGACCCAGTACTTC
V: TRBV3-1/TRBV3-2
J: TRBJ2-5
size: -
D: -

CDR3: CASSTLGTDDGYTF
DNA: TGTGCCAGCAGTACTCTCGGGACAGATGATGGCTACACCTTC
V: TRBV28
J: TRBJ1-2
size: once
D: TRBD1

CDR3: CASSWGTGEGNQPQHF
DNA: TGCGCCAGCAGCTGGGGGACAGGGGAAGGAAATCAGCCCCAGCATTTT
V: TRBV5-1
J: TRBJ1-5
size: -
D: TRBD1

CDR3: CASSLYPMSTEAFF
DNA: TGCGCCAGCAGCCTTTACCCGATGAGCACTGAAGCTTTCTTT
V: TRBV4-1
J: TRBJ1-1
size: -
D: -

CDR3: CASSEATGDEKLFF
DNA: TGTGCCAGCAGTGAGGCGACAGGGGACGAAAAACTGTTTTTT
V: TRBV6-1
J: TRBJ1-4
size: -
D: TRBD1

CDR3: CASSYSAQGLTGELFF
DNA: TGTGCCAGCAGTTACTCGGCTCAGGGTCTCACCGGGGAGCTGTTTTTT
V: TRBV6-2/TRBV6-3
J: TRBJ2-2
size: -
D: -

CDR3: CASGTSGRRPYEQYF
DNA: TGTGCCAGCGGGACTAGCGGGAGGCGGCCCTACGAGCAGTACTTC
V: TRBV2
J: TRBJ2-7
size: few
D: TRBD2

CDR3: CASSPTGGGYEQYF
DNA: TGTGCCAGCAGTCCGACAGGGGGGGGCTACGAGCAGTACTTC
V: TRBV6-5
J: TRBJ2-7
size: few
D: TRBD1

CDR3: CASSYSDSVYEQYF
DNA: TGTGCCAGCAGTTACTCCGACAGCGTCTACGAGCAGTACTTC
V: TRBV6-2/TRBV6-3
J: TRBJ2-7
size: -
D: -

CDR3: CATSDTLPAYQETQYF
DNA: TGTGCCACCAGTGATACATTACCCGCCTACCAAGAGACCCAGTACTTC
V: TRBV24-1
J: TRBJ2-5
size: -
D: -

CDR3: CASSPLEGTSGEQFF
DNA: TGTGCCAGCAGTCCCCTAGAGGGGACTAGCGGGGAGCAGTTCTTC
V: TRBV6-5
J: TRBJ2-1
size: -
D: TRBD2

CDR3: CASRLEVHNEQFF
DNA: TGCGCCAGCAGACTAGAGGTTCACAATGAGCAGTTCTTC
V: TRBV5-1
J: TRBJ2-1
size: -
D: -